These T cell receptor beta chains were read from a single sample in a study of identical twins. A single record per CDR3 protein comes from TCRdb applying MiXCR to the 5' RACE reads. There are roughly 720,000 distinct CDR3 sequences in the sample; around a sixth occur only once, and approximately 14% lies in the top ten. A further study also used this sample, focusing on T cells expressing NK-cell markers.

The sequenced sample consisted of PBMCs. Receptors were obtained from a woman aged 18-29 years in good health. Each CDR3 is given with its conserved first and last residue. A D gene is named only where the DNA matches it firmly. For some rows the clone size is stated as once, few or many, or as a class when expanded; others skip it.

clone size | D gene | J gene | V gene | CDR3 protein | CDR3 DNA
. | TRBD2 | TRBJ2-3 | TRBV10-1 | CASTVQGAGKGTDTQYF | TGCGCCAGCACAGTGCAGGGAGCGGGAAAGGGTACAGATACGCAGTATTTT
. | TRBD1 | TRBJ2-1 | TRBV29-1 | CSVSQGSERVRFF | TGCAGCGTCTCACAGGGGTCCGAGAGGGTACGATTCTTC
. | . | TRBJ2-7 | TRBV6-5 | CASSYSPETSSYEQYF | TGTGCCAGCAGTTACTCACCGGAAACGAGCTCCTACGAGCAGTACTTC
. | . | TRBJ2-3 | TRBV5-1 | CASSDTRGGPWRDTQYF | TGCGCCAGCAGTGACACAAGAGGGGGGCCTTGGAGAGATACGCAGTATTTT
. | TRBD2 | TRBJ2-3 | TRBV11-3 | CASSAIRAGGGFDTQYF | TGTGCCAGCAGCGCCATCCGAGCGGGGGGCGGTTTCGATACGCAGTATTTT
. | TRBD1 | TRBJ2-3 | TRBV5-8 | CASSHRDRERDTQYF | TGTGCCAGCAGCCACCGGGACAGGGAACGCGATACGCAGTATTTT
. | TRBD2 | TRBJ2-1 | TRBV9 | CASSAPLAASSYNEQFF | TGTGCCAGCAGCGCCCCCCTAGCGGCGAGCTCCTACAATGAGCAGTTCTTC
. | . | TRBJ2-7 | TRBV15 | CATSRGQGPGYEQYF | TGTGCCACCAGCAGAGGGCAAGGACCCGGCTACGAGCAGTACTTC
. | . | TRBJ2-7 | TRBV29-1 | CSGVTAYEQYF | TGCAGCGGTGTCACAGCTTACGAGCAGTACTTC
few | TRBD1 | TRBJ1-2 | TRBV4-3 | CASSRGQGNPNYGYTF | TGCGCCAGCAGCCGAGGACAGGGGAATCCTAACTATGGCTACACCTTC
. | TRBD1 | TRBJ1-6 | TRBV25-1 | CASSAGQGSPLHF | TGTGCCAGCAGTGCGGGACAGGGCTCACCCCTCCACTTT
. | TRBD1 | TRBJ1-2 | TRBV3-1 | CASSPGTVGYTF | TGTGCCAGCAGTCCTGGGACAGTTGGCTACACCTTC